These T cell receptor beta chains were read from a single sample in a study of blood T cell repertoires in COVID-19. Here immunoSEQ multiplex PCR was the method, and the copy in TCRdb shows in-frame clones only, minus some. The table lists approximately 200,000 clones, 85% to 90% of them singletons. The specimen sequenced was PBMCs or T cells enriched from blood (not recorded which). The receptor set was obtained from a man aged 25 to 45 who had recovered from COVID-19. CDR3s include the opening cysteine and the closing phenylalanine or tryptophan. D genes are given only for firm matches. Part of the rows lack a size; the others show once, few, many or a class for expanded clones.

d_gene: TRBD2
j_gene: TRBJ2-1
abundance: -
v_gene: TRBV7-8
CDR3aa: CASSLGLAGGPINEQFF
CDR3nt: TGTGCCAGCAGCTTGGGTCTCGCGGGAGGGCCTATCAATGAGCAGTTCTTC

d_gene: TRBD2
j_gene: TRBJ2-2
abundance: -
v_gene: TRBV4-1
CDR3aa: CASSQGAGGDTGELFF
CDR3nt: TGCGCCAGCAGCCAAGGAGCGGGGGGTGACACCGGGGAGCTGTTTTTT

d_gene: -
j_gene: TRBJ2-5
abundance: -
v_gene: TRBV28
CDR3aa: CASSQRAETQYF
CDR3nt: TGTGCCAGCTCTCAGCGAGCAGAGACCCAGTACTTC

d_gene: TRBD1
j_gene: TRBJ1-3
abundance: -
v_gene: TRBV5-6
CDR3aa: CASSLNGQGTLSGNTIYF
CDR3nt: TGTGCCAGCAGCTTGAACGGACAGGGGACTCTCTCTGGAAACACCATATATTTT

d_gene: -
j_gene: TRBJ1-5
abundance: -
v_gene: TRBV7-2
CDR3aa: CASSLEHQPQHF
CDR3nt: TGTGCCAGCAGCTTAGAGCATCAGCCCCAGCATTTT

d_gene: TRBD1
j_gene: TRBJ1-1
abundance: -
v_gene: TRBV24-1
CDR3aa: CATSGPGQGGTEAFF
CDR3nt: TGTGCCACCAGCGGTCCGGGACAGGGTGGCACTGAAGCTTTCTTT

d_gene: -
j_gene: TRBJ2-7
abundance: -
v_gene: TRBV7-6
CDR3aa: CASSSLDMNYEQYF
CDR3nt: TGTGCCAGCAGCTCCCTCGACATGAACTACGAGCAGTACTTC

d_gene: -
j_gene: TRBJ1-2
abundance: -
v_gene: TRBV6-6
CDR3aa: CASSTAGRSYGYTF
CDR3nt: TGTGCCAGCAGTACCGCGGGACGCTCCTATGGCTACACCTTC

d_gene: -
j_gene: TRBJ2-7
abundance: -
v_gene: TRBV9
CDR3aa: CASSPGTHYEQYF
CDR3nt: TGTGCCAGCAGCCCCGGGACTCACTACGAGCAGTACTTC

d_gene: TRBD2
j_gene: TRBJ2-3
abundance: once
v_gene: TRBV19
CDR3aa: CASSTRPGTSSSYTDTQYF
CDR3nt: TGTGCCAGTAGTACTCGCCCAGGGACTAGCAGTAGTTACACAGATACGCAGTATTTT

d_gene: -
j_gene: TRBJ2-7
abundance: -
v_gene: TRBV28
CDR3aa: CASSLGTYEQYF
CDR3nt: TGTGCCAGCAGCCTCGGGACCTACGAGCAGTACTTC

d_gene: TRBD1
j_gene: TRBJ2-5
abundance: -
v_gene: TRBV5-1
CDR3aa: CASSLRTGSQETQYF
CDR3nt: TGCGCCAGCAGCTTACGGACAGGGTCACAAGAGACCCAGTACTTC

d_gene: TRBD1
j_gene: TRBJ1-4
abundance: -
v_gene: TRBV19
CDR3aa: CASSKPGTAGEKLFF
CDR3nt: TGTGCCAGTAGTAAACCCGGGACAGCTGGAGAAAAACTGTTTTTT

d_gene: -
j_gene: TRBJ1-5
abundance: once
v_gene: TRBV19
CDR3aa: CASSIYLSNQPQHF
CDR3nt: TGTGCCAGTAGTATCTACCTTAGCAATCAGCCCCAGCATTTT

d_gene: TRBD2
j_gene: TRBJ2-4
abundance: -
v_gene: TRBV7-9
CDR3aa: CASSQGLVGDIQYF
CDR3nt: TGTGCCAGCAGCCAGGGACTAGTAGGGGACATTCAGTACTTC

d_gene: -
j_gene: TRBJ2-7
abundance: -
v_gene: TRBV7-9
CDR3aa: CASSYGSYYEQYF
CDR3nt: TGTGCCAGCAGCTACGGGAGTTACTACGAGCAGTACTTC

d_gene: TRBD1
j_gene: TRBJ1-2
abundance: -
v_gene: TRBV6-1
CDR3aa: CASSEQGGDGYTF
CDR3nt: TGTGCCAGCAGTGAGCAAGGGGGCGATGGCTACACCTTC

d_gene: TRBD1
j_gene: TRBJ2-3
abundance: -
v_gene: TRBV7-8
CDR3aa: CASSVRDSLSTDTQYF
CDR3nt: TGTGCCAGCAGCGTTCGGGACAGCCTAAGCACAGATACGCAGTATTTT

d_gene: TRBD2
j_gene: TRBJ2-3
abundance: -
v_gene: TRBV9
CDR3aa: CASSDISGSADTQYF
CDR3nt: TGTGCCAGCAGCGATATTAGCGGGAGCGCAGATACGCAGTATTTT

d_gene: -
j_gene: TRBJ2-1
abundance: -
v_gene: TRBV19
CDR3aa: CASSRLEELEGNEQFF
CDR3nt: TGTGCCAGTAGTAGGCTCGAGGAACTAGAGGGCAATGAGCAGTTCTTC

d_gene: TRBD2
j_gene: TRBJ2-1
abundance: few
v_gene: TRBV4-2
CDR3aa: CASSQEETSAYNEQFF
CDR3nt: TGTGCCAGCAGCCAAGAGGAGACTAGCGCCTACAATGAGCAGTTCTTC

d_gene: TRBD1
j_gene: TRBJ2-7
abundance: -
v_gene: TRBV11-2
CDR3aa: CASSSGTGMYYEQYF
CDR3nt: TGTGCCAGCAGCTCCGGGACAGGGATGTACTACGAGCAGTACTTC

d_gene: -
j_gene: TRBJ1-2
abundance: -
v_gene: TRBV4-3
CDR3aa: CASSHTNYGYTF
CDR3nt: TGCGCCAGCAGCCATACTAACTATGGCTACACCTTC

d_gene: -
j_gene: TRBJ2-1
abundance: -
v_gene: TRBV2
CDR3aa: CASSVLQGGNEQFF
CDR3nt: TGTGCCAGCAGTGTTTTACAGGGTGGCAATGAGCAGTTCTTC

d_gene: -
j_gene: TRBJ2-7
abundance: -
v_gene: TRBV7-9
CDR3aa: CASSSTFGTRSYEQYF
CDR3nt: TGTGCCAGCAGCTCGACCTTCGGGACACGCTCCTACGAGCAGTACTTC

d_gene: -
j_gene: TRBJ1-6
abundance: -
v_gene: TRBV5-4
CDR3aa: CASSLGGSGSPLHF
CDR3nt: TGTGCCAGCAGCTTGGGCGGCAGCGGGTCACCCCTCCACTTT

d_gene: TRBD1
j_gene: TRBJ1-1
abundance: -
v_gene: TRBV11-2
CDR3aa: CASSLDRGTEAFF
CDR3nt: TGTGCCAGCAGCCTGGACAGGGGCACTGAAGCTTTCTTT

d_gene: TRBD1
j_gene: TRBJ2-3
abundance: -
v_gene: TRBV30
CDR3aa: CAWNGQGATDTQYF
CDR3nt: TGTGCCTGGAACGGACAGGGGGCGACAGATACGCAGTATTTT

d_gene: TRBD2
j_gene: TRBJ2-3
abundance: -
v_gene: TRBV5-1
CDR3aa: CASIDTSGTDTQYF
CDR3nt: TGCGCCAGCATCGATACTAGCGGGACTGATACGCAGTATTTT

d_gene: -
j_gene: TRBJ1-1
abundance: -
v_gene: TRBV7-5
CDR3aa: CARSPERDEVLHPMVVNTEAFF
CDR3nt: TGTGCCAGAAGCCCCGAGCGAGACGAAGTCCTCCACCCGATGGTGGTGAACACTGAAGCTTTCTTT

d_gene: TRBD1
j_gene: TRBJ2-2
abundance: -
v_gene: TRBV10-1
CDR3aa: CASSGTGTTGELFF
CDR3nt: TGCGCCAGCAGCGGGACAGGGACCACCGGGGAGCTGTTTTTT